This is a list of T cell receptor beta chains from one sample in a study of Graves' ophthalmopathy and Graves' hyperthyroidism. One entry per CDR3 protein, called by TCRdb with MiXCR from the multiplex PCR reads. The table lists more than 300,000 distinct CDR3 sequences, 15% to 20% of them singletons. Sequencing was performed on peripheral blood. These receptors all stem from an adult woman with stable Graves' hyperthyroidism. CDR3s include the opening cysteine and the closing phenylalanine or tryptophan. A D gene is named only where the DNA matches it firmly. Only some rows state a clone size, as once, few, many or a class for expanded clones.

D gene	V gene	clone size	J gene	CDR3 protein	CDR3 DNA
.	TRBV7-9	many	TRBJ2-5	CASSPYGQQETQYF	TGTGCCAGCAGCCCCTACGGACAGCAAGAGACCCAGTACTTC
.	TRBV6-1	many	TRBJ2-7	CASSERVGTTNF	TGTGCCAGCAGTGAAAGGGTTGGGACGACGAACTTC
TRBD2	TRBV5-8	many	TRBJ2-7	CASSSSRTSGYEQYF	TGTGCCAGCAGCTCTTCCCGGACTAGCGGGTACGAGCAGTACTTC
.	TRBV6-5	many	TRBJ1-1	CASSLRSGIGNPEAFF	TGTGCCAGCAGTTTACGCTCGGGGATCGGCAATCCTGAAGCTTTCTTT
TRBD2	TRBV13	few	TRBJ2-3	CASTTSWSDTQYF	TGTGCCAGTACGACTAGCTGGTCAGATACGCAGTATTTT
TRBD2	TRBV15	many	TRBJ2-2	CATSSQTLAGANTGELFF	TGTGCCACCAGCAGTCAAACACTAGCGGGAGCGAACACCGGGGAGCTGTTTTTT
.	TRBV20-1	many	TRBJ2-5	CSAPGGTAEETQYF	TGCAGTGCCCCCGGTGGTACAGCTGAAGAGACCCAGTACTTC
TRBD1	TRBV28	.	TRBJ1-5	CASRSGQGGVQHF	TGTGCCAGCAGATCGGGACAGGGAGGGGTCCAGCATTTT
.	TRBV16	many	TRBJ1-2	CASSTDSFYGYTF	TGTGCCAGCAGTACCGACAGTTTTTATGGCTACACCTTC
TRBD2	TRBV15	many	TRBJ2-7	CATSIYTSGGSYEQYF	TGTGCCACCAGCATTTATACTAGCGGGGGCTCCTACGAGCAGTACTTC
.	TRBV24-1	many	TRBJ1-2	CATSDLQVVDYGYTF	TGTGCCACCAGTGATTTACAGGTAGTTGACTATGGCTACACCTTC
TRBD1	TRBV28	many	TRBJ1-6	CASSFNRGRYSPLHF	TGTGCCAGCAGTTTCAACAGGGGCAGGTACTCACCCCTCCACTTT
TRBD1	TRBV5-1	many	TRBJ2-7	CASSMTTGEASYEQYF	TGCGCCAGCAGCATGACGACAGGGGAGGCTTCCTACGAGCAGTACTTC
.	TRBV4-3	few	TRBJ2-7	CASSNRAHTGYEQYF	TGCGCCAGCAGCAACCGGGCCCATACCGGCTACGAGCAGTACTTC
.	TRBV6-5	many	TRBJ2-5	CASSYTRAGETQYF	TGTGCCAGCAGTTATACCAGGGCCGGTGAGACCCAGTACTTC
.	TRBV20-1	many	TRBJ2-7	CSARGSGAYEQYF	TGCAGTGCTAGAGGTTCCGGAGCCTACGAGCAGTACTTC
.	TRBV7-9	once	TRBJ1-1	CASSLERFLSEAFF	TGTGCCAGCAGCTTAGAAAGGTTTTTATCGGAAGCTTTCTTT
.	TRBV20-1	.	TRBJ2-2	CSARDFRTPREFF	TGCAGTGCTAGAGATTTTCGGACTCCCCGTGAGTTTTTT
.	TRBV30	many	TRBJ1-5	CAWSVGRTADSNQPQHF	TGTGCCTGGAGTGTAGGGAGGACGGCCGATAGCAATCAGCCCCAGCATTTT
.	TRBV7-9	many	TRBJ1-1	CASSFGFSEAFF	TGTGCCAGCAGCTTCGGGTTTTCGGAAGCTTTCTTT